Sequencing of this TCR beta chain was carried out in a study of blood T cell repertoires in COVID-19. Study-wide context: Sample material is recorded as cDNA or gDNA derived from T cells, B-cell-depleted T cells, or PBMCs.

Per the original methods: Estimates of nucleated cell counts were drawn from the amplification of reference gene primers. Sequenced by immunoSEQ multiplex PCR; TCRdb stores in-frame clones only, minus some. That table gives V, J and clone size, and the DNA gave D and trimming. The sample includes fewer than 120,000 clones, roughly 80% of them seen just once. Per the germline V gene, CDR1 is KGHDR and CDR2 is SFDVKD. Trimming stripped 4 bases from V and 5 bases from J, with 14 bases between. The CDR3 contains 15 residues. The receptor's source is a woman aged 55-75 years with acute or convalescent COVID-19. This sequence joins TRBV24-1 and TRBJ1-5, with D perhaps matching TRBD1 (6 bases). Sample: peripheral blood. As DNA, the CDR3 is TGTGCCACCAGTGACCCCGGGACACCATATCAGCCCCAGCATTTT. Translation gives CATSDPGTPYQPQHF.